Included here is one T cell receptor (beta chain) sequence, with context. Its specificity is not known. These donors, healthy bone marrow donors, were studied. This entry comes from a study of cytomegalovirus exposure and HLA in healthy donors. Primers included in the PCR were 60 Vbeta and 13 Jbeta primers. Data came from immunoSEQ multiplex PCR; TCRdb stores just in-frame clones and leaves some out. This sample has 85,000 to 90,000 clones, with under 85% found just once. The CDR3 loop spans 13 amino acids. Germline lookup yields CDR1 SGHNT and CDR2 YENEEA. V was clipped by 4 bases and J by 8 bases; unmatched bases: 6. Study outcomes and limitations: Among the CMV-associated chains, a few were confirmed in vitro as specific for CMV antigens. Analyses of presence and absence presupposed an approximately uniform sequencing depth across donors.

The chain employs TRBV11-3 and TRBJ1-2; 8 nucleotides match TRBD1. The sequenced sample consisted of PBMCs. The receptor was isolated from a man aged 25 to 45 in good health and CMV-seronegative. The CDR3 sequence: CASSSRTGLGYTF. The CDR3 bases are TGTGCCAGCAGCTCTCGGACAGGGTTGGGCTACACCTTC.